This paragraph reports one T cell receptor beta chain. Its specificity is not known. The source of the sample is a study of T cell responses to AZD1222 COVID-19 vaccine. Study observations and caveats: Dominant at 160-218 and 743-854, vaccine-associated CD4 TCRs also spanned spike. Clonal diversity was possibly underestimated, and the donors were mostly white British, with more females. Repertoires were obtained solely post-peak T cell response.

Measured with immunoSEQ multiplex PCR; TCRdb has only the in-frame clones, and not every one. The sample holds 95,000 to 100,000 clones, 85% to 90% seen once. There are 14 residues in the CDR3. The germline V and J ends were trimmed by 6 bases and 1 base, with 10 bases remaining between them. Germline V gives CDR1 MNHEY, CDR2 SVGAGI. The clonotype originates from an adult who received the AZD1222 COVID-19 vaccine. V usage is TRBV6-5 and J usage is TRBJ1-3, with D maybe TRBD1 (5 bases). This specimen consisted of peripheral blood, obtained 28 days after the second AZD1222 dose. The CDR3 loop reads CASRLKGSGNTIYF. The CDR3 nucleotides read TGTGCCAGCAGACTAAAGGGGTCTGGAAACACCATATATTTT.